The TCR beta chain described here comes from a study of CD8+CD57+ T cells in acquired aplastic anemia (dated by TCRdb to 2016 to 2019). Background for the entire study: On average, sorted CD4+ and CD8+ cells yielded about 3 ug of extracted DNA, with a range of roughly 0.18 to 30 ug. CD8+CD57+ expansion was defined as a frequency above the mean frequency observed in healthy subjects.

Results and caveats for the whole study, not just this receptor: Patients and healthy controls showed no significant difference in CD8+ Simpson's diversity (P=0.060). Roughly 30 CD8+ CDR3 sequences were shared between patients and controls but appeared highly expressed in patients and within their immunodominant clones.

TCR beta VDJ combination and CDR3 sequence profiling used genomic DNA as the template. An Illumina HiSeq 2000 was the platform used for TCR repertoire sequencing. As for the authors' bioinformatics: Repertoire assessment relied on Simpson's diversity index, CDR3 size and DJ length profiles, and TRBV/TRBJ rearrangement plots. Whichever DNA sequence was most abundant in the deep sequencing data was defined as the immunodominant clone. CDR3 amino acid sequences were screened for sharing across subjects and were compared with published repertoires and the VDJdb database. The public reads were quality trimmed at Q25 with fastp and then assembled into clones with MiXCR by TCRdb, keeping productive beta chains. Each entry merges the rows of one CDR3 protein and shows their most common DNA and genes. The authors' filters were not applied to this entry. In this sample the table shows around 170,000 distinct CDR3 sequences, approximately 50% of which occur a single time. Clones ranked in the top ten supply 9.7% of the sample.

The CDR3 covers 16 residues, taking in both the cysteine and the phenylalanine. The kept DNA is CDR3 alone, 48 bases in frame from the first base. CDR1 and CDR2 are drawn from the germline V gene: ENHRY, SYGVKD. Trimming leaves V shorter by 5 bases and J shorter by 6 bases, with the junction holding 11 bases beyond the gene matches. Comment on this clonotype: Its antigen has not been determined. No base quality information exists; no much larger clone differs at one position.

Patients chosen for sequencing had shown expansion of CD8+CD57+ cells by flow cytometry. Every patient had severe acquired aplastic anemia, diagnosed using the International Study of Aplastic Anemia and Agranulocytosis and Camitta criteria. No therapy had been received by the patients at the time of blood sampling. In the study, sorted CD4+ and CD8+ blood T cells from patients with severe aplastic anemia and from healthy subjects underwent deep sequencing of TCR repertoires. Patients were enrolled in the USA under clinicaltrials.gov protocols 00001620, 01623167, 00001397, 00071045, 00081523 and 00961064. Ficoll-Paque density gradient centrifugation was used to isolate peripheral blood mononuclear cells. CD4+ and CD8+ T cells were sorted by FACS or magnetic beads before DNA extraction.

The chain joins TRBV10-3 to TRBJ2-1; TRBD2 agrees with 9 junctional bases. The receptor was derived from a human donor with aplastic anemia. Material for sequencing was sorted CD4+, CD8+, or CD8+CD57+ T cells (not recorded which) from PBMCs. The CDR3 sequence is CAISISPGLASNEQFF. The DNA sequence reads TGTGCCATCAGTATCTCCCCGGGACTAGCTTCCAATGAGCAGTTCTTC.